These 3 T cell receptor beta chains came from one sample sequenced in a study of early T cells in non-severe SARS-CoV-2 infection. TCRdb re-called the 5' RACE reads with MiXCR, one entry per CDR3 protein. The profile shows tens of thousands of distinct CDR3 sequences, about 14% of them singletons. Sequenced material: whole blood, taken at baseline. These receptors were obtained from an adult who was a healthcare worker with PCR-confirmed SARS-CoV-2 infection or an uninfected control (not recorded which).

This clonotype showed up many times. The chain uses TRBV18 and TRBJ1-2; D is unresolved. CDR1 KGHSH and CDR2 LQKENI come from the germline V gene. CDR3 length: 13 amino acids. V was shortened by 3 bases and J by 6 bases, with 11 bases between the two germline ends. The CDR3 protein is CASSPGQVDGYTF. CDR3 nucleotide sequence: TGTGCCAGCTCACCGGGCCAGGTCGATGGCTACACCTTC.

This chain joins TRBV27 and TRBJ2-7, with TRBD1 matching 9 bases. In germline, CDR1 is MNHEY, CDR2 SMNVEV (reference sequence). Unmatched junction bases numbered 9, after V lost 0 bases and J lost 6 bases. The CDR3 contains 16 residues. CDR3 amino acids: CASSLSAGQGSGEQYF. CDR3 nucleotide sequence: TGTGCCAGCAGTTTATCGGCGGGACAGGGCAGTGGCGAGCAGTACTTC.

Ten or more counts support this clonotype. The V call is TRBV29-1, the J call TRBJ1-1, with 11 bases matching TRBD1. From germline, CDR1 is SQVTM and CDR2 ANQGSEA. V shed 8 bases, J shed 5 bases, and the junction held 7 bases outside the gene matches. The CDR3 spans 13 residues. The CDR3 DNA reads as TGCAGCATATGGGACAGGGGGAATACTGAAGCTTTCTTT. It translates to CSIWDRGNTEAFF.